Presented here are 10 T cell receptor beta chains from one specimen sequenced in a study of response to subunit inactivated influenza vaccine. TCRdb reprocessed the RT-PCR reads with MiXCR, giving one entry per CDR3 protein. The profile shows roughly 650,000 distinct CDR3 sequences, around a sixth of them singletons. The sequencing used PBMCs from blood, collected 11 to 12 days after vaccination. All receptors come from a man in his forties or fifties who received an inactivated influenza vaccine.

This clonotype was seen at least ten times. This CDR3 reads CATSRQGSTDTQYF. Here the CDR3 DNA reads TGTGCCACCAGCCGACAGGGGAGCACAGATACGCAGTATTTT. The chain couples TRBV24-1 to TRBJ2-3; TRBD1 aligns across 8 bases. The trim removed 7 bases at V and 0 bases at J, leaving 2 bases unmatched. The CDR3 contains 14 residues. Germline loops: CDR1 KGHDR, CDR2 SFDVKD.

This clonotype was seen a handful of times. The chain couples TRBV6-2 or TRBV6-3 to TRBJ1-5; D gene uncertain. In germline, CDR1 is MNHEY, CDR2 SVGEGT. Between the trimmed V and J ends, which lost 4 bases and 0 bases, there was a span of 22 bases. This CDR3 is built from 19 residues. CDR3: CASSFPRAGNWDSNQPQHF. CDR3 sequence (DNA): TGTGCCAGCAGTTTCCCACGTGCCGGGAATTGGGATAGCAATCAGCCCCAGCATTTT.

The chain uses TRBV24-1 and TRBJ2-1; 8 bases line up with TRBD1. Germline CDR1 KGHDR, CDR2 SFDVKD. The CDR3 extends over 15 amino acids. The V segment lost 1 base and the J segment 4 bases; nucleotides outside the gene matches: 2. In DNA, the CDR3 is TGTGCCACCAGTGATTTTAGGACAGGGTACAATGAGCAGTTCTTC. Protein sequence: CATSDFRTGYNEQFF.

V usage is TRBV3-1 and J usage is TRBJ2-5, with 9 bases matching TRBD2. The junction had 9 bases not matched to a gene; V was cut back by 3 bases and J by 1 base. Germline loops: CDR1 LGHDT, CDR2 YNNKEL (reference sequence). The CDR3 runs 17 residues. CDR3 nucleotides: TGTGCCAGCAGCCAGTGGAGTAGCGGGGGTCCCCAAGAGACCCAGTACTTC. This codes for CASSQWSSGGPQETQYF.

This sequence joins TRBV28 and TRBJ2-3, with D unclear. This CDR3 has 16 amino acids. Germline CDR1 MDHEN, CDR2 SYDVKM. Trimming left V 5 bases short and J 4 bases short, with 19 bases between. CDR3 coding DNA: TGTGCCAGCAGTGACCCGGCAGAAGGCCGGGCAGATACGCAGTATTTT. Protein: CASSDPAEGRADTQYF. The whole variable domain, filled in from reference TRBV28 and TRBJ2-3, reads DVKVTQSSRYLVKRTGEKVFLECVQDMDHENMFWYRQDPGLGLRLIYFSYDVKMKEKGDIPEGYSVSREKKERFSLILESASTNQTSMYLCASSDPAEGRADTQYFGPGTRLTVL.

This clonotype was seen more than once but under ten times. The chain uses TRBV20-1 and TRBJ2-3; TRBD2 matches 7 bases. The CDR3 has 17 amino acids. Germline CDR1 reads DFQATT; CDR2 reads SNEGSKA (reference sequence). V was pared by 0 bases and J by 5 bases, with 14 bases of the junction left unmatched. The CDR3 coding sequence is TGCAGTGCTAGAGATGGGACGGGAGGCCCTTTTAAAGATACGCAGTATTTT. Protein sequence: CSARDGTGGPFKDTQYF.

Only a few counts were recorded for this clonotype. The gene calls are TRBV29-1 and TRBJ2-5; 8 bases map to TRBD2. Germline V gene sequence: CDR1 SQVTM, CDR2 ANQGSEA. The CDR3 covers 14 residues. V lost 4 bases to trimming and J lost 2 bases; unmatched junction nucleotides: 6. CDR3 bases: TGCAGCGTTGTAGGGACTAGGGGACAAGAGACCCAGTACTTC. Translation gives CSVVGTRGQETQYF.

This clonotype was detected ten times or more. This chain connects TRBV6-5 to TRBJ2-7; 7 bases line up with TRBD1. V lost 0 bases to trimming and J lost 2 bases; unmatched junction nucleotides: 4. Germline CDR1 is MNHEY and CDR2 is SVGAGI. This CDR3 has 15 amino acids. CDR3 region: CASSYSGQSTYEQYF. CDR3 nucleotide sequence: TGTGCCAGCAGTTACTCGGGACAGTCTACCTACGAGCAGTACTTC.

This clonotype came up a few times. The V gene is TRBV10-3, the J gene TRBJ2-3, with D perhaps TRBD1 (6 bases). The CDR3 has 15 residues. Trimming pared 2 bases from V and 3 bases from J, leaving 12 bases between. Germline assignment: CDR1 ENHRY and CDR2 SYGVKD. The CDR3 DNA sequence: TGTGCCATCAGTGAGAATCCCGGACAGACAGATACGCAGTATTTT. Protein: CAISENPGQTDTQYF.

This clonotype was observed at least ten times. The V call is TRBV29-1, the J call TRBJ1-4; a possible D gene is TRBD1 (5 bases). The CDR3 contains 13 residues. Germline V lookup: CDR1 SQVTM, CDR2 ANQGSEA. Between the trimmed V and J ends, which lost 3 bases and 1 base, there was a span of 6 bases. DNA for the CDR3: TGCAGCGTTGAGGGGGAAACTAATGAAAAACTGTTTTTT. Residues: CSVEGETNEKLFF.